This TCR beta chain emerged from a study of cytomegalovirus exposure and HLA in healthy donors. General study points: The study labeled 150 to 200 TCR beta chains cytomegalovirus-associated. A later analysis showed HLA-associated TCR beta chains outstripping equally common others in clonal expansion. Common viral pathogens were later found to be apparently linked to several of the most significant clusters.

PCR primers comprised 60 Vbeta and 13 Jbeta primers. Sequencing was performed with immunoSEQ multiplex PCR; in TCRdb, only in-frame clones are kept and a portion is missing. Of about 250,000 clones detected, roughly 81% appear once; the ten largest clones hold 0.2% to 0.25%. Samples came from healthy bone marrow donors. Trimming pared 5 bases from V and 3 bases from J, leaving 5 bases between. Germline CDR1 and CDR2: SSHAT and FNYEAQ (reference sequence). This CDR3 is 12 amino acids long. In the case of this clone: Its target is not known.

This chain connects TRBV7-7 to TRBJ2-1, with a tentative D call TRBD2 (5 bases). The sample consisted of PBMCs. The sequence came from a girl aged 2 to 9 in good health and CMV-seronegative. CDR3 nucleotides: TGTGCCAGCAGCCGGGACTACAATGAGCAGTTCTTC. This gives the protein CASSRDYNEQFF. The variable domain in full, with the rest retrieved from reference TRBV7-7 and TRBJ2-1, is GAGVSQSPRYKVTKRGQDVTLRCDPISSHATLYWYQQALGQGPEFLTYFNYEAQPDKSGLPSDRFSAERPEGSISTLTIQRTEQRDSAMYRCASSRDYNEQFFGPGTRLTVL.